Below are 16 T cell receptor beta chains sequenced from a single sample in a study of T cells after somatic rescue of genetic block. Libraries were prepared by immunoSEQ multiplex PCR; TCRdb keeps only in-frame clonotypes and omits some of them. The sample lists around 100,000 clones; just over 90% were seen once. The sample comprised peripheral blood mononuclear cells (PBMCs). The receptors were gathered from a woman younger than 35.

This clone occurred once. The chain couples TRBV19 to TRBJ2-7; D is possibly TRBD1 (6 bases). Germline V CDR1 and CDR2: LNHDA, SQIVND (reference sequence). This CDR3 is 13 amino acids long. V was clipped by 4 bases and J by 4 bases, with 11 bases between them. The CDR3, as DNA: TGTGCCAGTAGTAGGGACACCCGATACGAGCAGTACTTC. This sequence encodes CASSRDTRYEQYF.

The chain has TRBV18 and TRBJ2-7; the match to TRBD1 covers 9 bases. Losses at the gene ends were 2 bases for V and 3 bases for J; bases not matched to a gene: 2. Germline lookup yields CDR1 KGHSH and CDR2 LQKENI. CDR3 length: 14 amino acids. The CDR3 here is CASSPATGGYEQYF. CDR3 bases: TGTGCCAGCTCACCAGCGACAGGGGGCTACGAGCAGTACTTC.

The genes are TRBV30 and TRBJ1-3; D uncertain. In germline, CDR1 is GTSNPN, CDR2 SVGIG (reference sequence). The V and J ends lost 1 base and 0 bases respectively, with 7 bases between them. This CDR3 is built from 14 residues. Here the CDR3 reads CAWSDTVSGNTIYF. As DNA, the CDR3 is TGTGCCTGGAGTGACACAGTCTCTGGAAACACCATATATTTT.

The chain employs TRBV7-6 and TRBJ1-3; no reliable D call. The CDR3 contains 14 residues. V was shortened by 2 bases and J by 4 bases, with 9 bases between the two germline ends. The germline V gene encodes CDR1 SGHVS and CDR2 FNYEAQ. In nucleotides, the CDR3 is TGTGCCAGCAGCTTAAGCAGCCTAGGAAACACCATATATTTT. Its protein is CASSLSSLGNTIYF.

The chain has TRBV30 and TRBJ1-2; 7 bases map to TRBD1. The CDR3 has 11 amino acids. Germline CDR1 and CDR2: GTSNPN and SVGIG (reference sequence). Trimming at V came to 5 bases and at J to 5 bases, leaving 2 bases not matched to a gene. CDR3 DNA sequence: TGTGCCTGGGAACAGGGGTATGGCTACACCTTC. Its translation: CAWEQGYGYTF.

The chain couples TRBV4-1 to TRBJ2-2, with TRBD1 matching over 10 bases. From germline, CDR1 is MGHRA and CDR2 YSYEKL. V lost 5 bases to trimming and J lost 1 base; unmatched junction nucleotides: 7. The CDR3 has 17 residues. The CDR3 is CASSGQGVRVNTGELFF. DNA for the CDR3: TGCGCCAGCAGCGGACAGGGGGTTCGAGTGAACACCGGGGAGCTGTTTTTT.

This clone has just a few counts. In the same sample, other DNA sequences code for this CDR3. V gene TRBV30 combines with J gene TRBJ1-3; D call uncertain. Germline V gene sequence: CDR1 GTSNPN, CDR2 SVGIG (reference sequence). Deletions cut 2 bases from V and 4 bases from J, with 6 bases between. The CDR3 contains 12 residues. This CDR3 reads CAWSPTGNTIYF. The CDR3 DNA follows: TGTGCCTGGAGTCCGACGGGAAACACCATATATTTT.

The V and J genes are TRBV5-4 and TRBJ2-7, with 7 bases matching TRBD1. The V gene's germline CDR1 is SGHNT and CDR2 YYREEE (reference sequence). The CDR3 has 15 amino acids. Trimming at V came to 4 bases and at J to 7 bases, leaving 14 bases not matched to a gene. The DNA of the CDR3 is TGTGCCAGCAGCCCCCGGGACAGCCACCTCGGTGAGCAGTACTTC. This gives the protein CASSPRDSHLGEQYF.

The chain is built from TRBV6-6 and TRBJ1-2, with 8 bases identical to TRBD1. In germline, CDR1 is MNHNY, CDR2 SVGAGI (reference sequence). The CDR3 totals 14 residues. Trimming at V came to 7 bases and at J to 3 bases, leaving 7 bases not matched to a gene. In DNA form, the CDR3 reads TGTGCCAGCACCAAGGACAGGGCCTACTATGGCTACACCTTC. This codes for CASTKDRAYYGYTF.

As to this clone: Other nucleotide sequences in the sample specify the same CDR3. The chain couples TRBV5-4 to TRBJ1-1; D gene unclear. Germline-derived CDR1 and CDR2 are SGHNT and YYREEE (reference sequence). The V end was cut by 1 base, the J end by 2 bases, with 0 bases between. The CDR3 covers 11 residues. In DNA, the CDR3 is TGTGCCAGCAGCTTGAACACTGAAGCTTTCTTT. Translated, it gives CASSLNTEAFF.

The chain uses TRBV5-4 and TRBJ2-5; D is undetermined. CDR3 length: 14 residues. V lost 2 bases and J lost 2, with 10 bases in between. The germline V gene encodes CDR1 SGHNT and CDR2 YYREEE (reference sequence). In nucleotides, the CDR3 is TGTGCCAGCAGCTTATCTGGGATACAAGAGACCCAGTACTTC. The encoded protein is CASSLSGIQETQYF.

The rearrangement joins TRBV29-1 to TRBJ1-4, with TRBD1 as a possible D gene (6 bases). The CDR3 spans 13 residues. Germline V gene data show CDR1 as SQVTM and CDR2 as ANQGSEA. V lost 7 bases and J lost 0, with 9 bases in between. CDR3 region: CSGGGATNEKLFF. In DNA, the CDR3 is TGCAGCGGAGGGGGTGCAACTAATGAAAAACTGTTTTTT.

This chain joins TRBV5-1 and TRBJ2-7; 7 nucleotides align to TRBD1. The CDR3 runs to 16 residues. V trimming: 0 bases; J trimming: 2 bases; junction bases outside the gene matches: 8. Germline V CDR1 and CDR2: SGHRS, YFSETQ. In DNA form, the CDR3 reads TGCGCCAGCAGCTTGGGCGTGGGACAGAAAACCTACGAGCAGTACTTC. This codes for CASSLGVGQKTYEQYF.

This clone was detected ten times or more. The gene calls are TRBV7-8 and TRBJ2-1; 10 bases map to TRBD2. Germline-derived CDR1 and CDR2 are SGHVS and FQNEAQ. J gave up 7 bases and V 4 bases, and 7 bases lay outside the gene matches. This CDR3 region has 15 residues. CDR3 bases: TGTGCCAGCAGCTCCCAGCGGGGGGGTAGGAATGAGCAGTTCTTC. Its translation: CASSSQRGGRNEQFF.

The rearrangement joins TRBV2 to TRBJ1-6; D gene ambiguous. Germline V lookup: CDR1 SNHLY, CDR2 FYNNEI. V was pared by 4 bases and J by 8 bases, with 21 bases between. The CDR3 spans 17 residues. This chain's CDR3 is CASSGGLPGRSDSPLHF. The CDR3 DNA is TGTGCCAGCAGTGGGGGTCTACCTGGACGTTCGGATTCACCCCTCCACTTT.

This clone has only one observation. The genes are TRBV29-1 and TRBJ1-5; D gene uncertain. The length of the CDR3 is 13 residues. V was trimmed by 4 bases and J by 7 bases, leaving 14 bases between them. Germline loops: CDR1 SQVTM, CDR2 ANQGSEA. CDR3 residues: CSVGGDTGQPQHF. The CDR3 DNA reads as TGCAGCGTTGGTGGTGACACCGGACAGCCCCAGCATTTT.